Here is one TCR beta chain with its context. The CDR3 runs to 16 residues. The germline V gene has CDR1 SGHTA and CDR2 FQGNSA. Trimming took off 2 bases at V and 3 bases at J, with 13 bases between the two ends. This entry belongs to a study of blood T cell repertoires in COVID-19. Study background: Researchers got acute and convalescent COVID-19 samples from the United States, Italy and Spain. In each case, the material was cDNA or gDNA derived from T cells, B-cell-depleted T cells, or PBMCs.

The method was immunoSEQ multiplex PCR; TCRdb's version includes in-frame clones alone and lacks a portion of them. Of 67,000 or so clones detected, about 80% appear once; the ten largest clones hold roughly 0.83%. This receptor was obtained from a woman between 65 and 79 years old with acute or convalescent COVID-19. Sequencing used peripheral blood. V and J are TRBV7-2 and TRBJ2-2; the D gene is possibly TRBD1 (5 bases). The CDR3 DNA reads TGTGCCAGCAGCTTACGTACCAGGGCGGACACCGGGGAGCTGTTTTTT. It translates to CASSLRTRADTGELFF.